This T cell receptor (beta chain) was retrieved from a study of CD8 T cell repertoires and HIV-1 epitope variants. The overall study: An approximately nine-day culture received IL-2, IL-7 and IL-15 on days 3 and 7.

The method was immunoSEQ multiplex PCR; TCRdb's version includes in-frame clones alone and lacks a portion of them. The sample has several thousand clones, less than 80% seen once. Germline loops: CDR1 SGHNT, CDR2 YYREEE (reference sequence). CDR3 size: 14 residues. Deletions cut 0 bases from V and 4 bases from J, with 11 bases between. This clone was counted a single time. What it recognizes is unknown. The chain has TRBV5-4 and TRBJ2-7; no reliable D call. This clonotype was sampled from a male donor with HIV. Sequences were obtained from cultured CD8+ T cells derived from PBMCs. DNA of the CDR3: TGTGCCAGCAGCTTGGGGACGCAGCCATACGAGCAGTACTTC. Protein sequence: CASSLGTQPYEQYF.